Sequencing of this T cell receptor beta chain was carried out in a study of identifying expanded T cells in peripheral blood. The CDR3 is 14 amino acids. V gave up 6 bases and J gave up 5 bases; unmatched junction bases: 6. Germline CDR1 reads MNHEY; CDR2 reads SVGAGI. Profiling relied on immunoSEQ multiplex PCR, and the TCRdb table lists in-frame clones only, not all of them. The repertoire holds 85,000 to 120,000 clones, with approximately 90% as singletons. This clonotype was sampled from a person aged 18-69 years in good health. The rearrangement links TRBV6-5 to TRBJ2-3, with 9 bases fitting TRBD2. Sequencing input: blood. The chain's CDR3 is CASSWRGGEDTQYF. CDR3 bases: TGTGCCAGCAGCTGGCGGGGGGGCGAAGATACGCAGTATTTT.